This T cell receptor (beta chain) came from a study of blood T cell repertoires in COVID-19. The overall study: Samples of COVID-19 (acute and convalescent) were obtained from the United States, Italy and Spain.

Assay: immunoSEQ multiplex PCR; the TCRdb copy retains only in-frame clones and omits some. The sample holds about 320,000 clones; just over 85% are singletons and the top ten take over 9.5%. V lost 4 bases to trimming and J lost 3 bases, with 9 bases between them. Germline CDR1 SQVTM, CDR2 ANQGSEA. The CDR3 covers 12 residues. Participant reports of clinical history set cohort assignment. The chain couples TRBV29-1 to TRBJ1-1; D is unresolved. Sequencing was performed on PBMCs or T cells enriched from blood (not recorded which). This receptor was taken from a young woman who had recovered from COVID-19. CDR3 nucleotides: TGCAGCGTTGTTGGTCAGGACACTGAAGCTTTCTTT. Residues: CSVVGQDTEAFF.